This TCR beta chain stems from a study of T cell changes during pregnancy in multiple sclerosis. V dropped 6 bases and J dropped 7 bases, with 15 bases sitting between them. Germline assignment: CDR1 SNHLY and CDR2 FYNNEI. The CDR3 contains 14 residues. Here immunoSEQ multiplex PCR was the method, and the copy in TCRdb shows in-frame clones only, minus some. Among around 70,000 clones listed, 80% to 95% were seen once. The specimen comprised peripheral blood, sampled in the second trimester of pregnancy. This receptor was obtained from a female donor with multiple sclerosis, enrolled in a pregnancy study. The chain links TRBV2 to TRBJ1-4, with D possibly matching TRBD1 (6 bases). Here the CDR3 reads CASRQQGGGEKLFF. In DNA form, the CDR3 reads TGTGCCAGCAGGCAACAGGGAGGGGGTGAAAAACTGTTTTTT.